A single sample is the source of the 8 T cell receptor beta chains below, sequenced in a study of T cell changes during pregnancy in multiple sclerosis. Measured with immunoSEQ multiplex PCR; TCRdb has only the in-frame clones, and not every one. The sample contains 45,000 or so clones, more than 75% of which appear only once. The sample consisted of PBMCs (not recorded whether the cells were cultured). The receptors were sampled from a female donor with multiple sclerosis, enrolled in a pregnancy study.

The rearrangement links TRBV7-6 to TRBJ2-1; D is unclear. This CDR3 region has 13 residues. Germline V gene sequence: CDR1 SGHVS, CDR2 FNYEAQ. The V end lost 3 bases, the J end lost 7 bases, and 10 bases lay between the germline ends. The CDR3 protein is CASSFSSGNEQFF. CDR3 sequence (DNA): TGTGCCAGCAGCTTCTCTTCCGGAAATGAGCAGTTCTTC.

Only one count was recorded for this clone. This chain joins TRBV6-1 and TRBJ1-4; a possible D gene is TRBD1 (6 bases). There are 15 residues in the CDR3. Trimming took off 0 bases at V and 6 bases at J, with 11 bases between the two ends. Germline assignment: CDR1 MNHNS and CDR2 SASEGT. The CDR3 region is CASSEAVQGHEKLFF. The CDR3, as DNA: TGTGCCAGCAGTGAAGCGGTACAGGGCCATGAAAAACTGTTTTTT.

The gene calls are TRBV6-5 and TRBJ2-7; either TRBD1 or TRBD2 may fit D (5 bases each). Germline V CDR1 and CDR2: MNHEY, SVGAGI. V dropped 2 bases and J dropped 4 bases, with 12 bases sitting between them. The CDR3 consists of 14 residues. CDR3 in amino acids: CASSYGGASYEQYF. The CDR3 region has the DNA TGTGCCAGCAGTTACGGGGGAGCCTCATACGAGCAGTACTTC.

This clone appeared a few times. As DNA, the CDR3 is TGTGCCAGTAACGACAGGGGGCGGTATGGCTACACCTTC. Protein sequence: CASNDRGRYGYTF. The genes are TRBV19 and TRBJ1-2; 10 bases are a match to TRBD1. The CDR3 is 13 amino acids. The V segment lost 7 bases and the J segment 5 bases; nucleotides outside the gene matches: 4. CDR1 and CDR2 from the germline V gene are LNHDA and SQIVND (reference sequence). The whole variable domain, remainder taken from reference TRBV19 and TRBJ1-2, is DGGITQSPKYLFRKEGQNVTLSCEQNLNHDAMYWYRQDPGQGLRLIYYSQIVNDFQKGDIAEGYSVSREKKESFPLTVTSAQKNPTAFYLCASNDRGRYGYTFGSGTRLTVV.

This chain joins TRBV27 and TRBJ2-2; D uncertain. CDR3 size: 11 residues. V was trimmed by 5 bases and J by 4 bases, leaving 2 bases between them. Germline loops: CDR1 MNHEY, CDR2 SMNVEV (reference sequence). CDR3 bases: TGTGCCAGCAGTGCCACCGGGGAGCTGTTTTTT. It specifies CASSATGELFF.

The V call is TRBV23-1, the J call TRBJ1-1, with D hard to call. TRBV23-1 is annotated as an ORF whose role is uncertain. The CDR3 runs 13 residues. The V and J ends lost 7 bases and 3 bases respectively, with 12 bases between them. CDR3 region: CASISTGYTEAFF. The CDR3 bases are TGCGCCAGCATCTCTACTGGTTACACTGAAGCTTTCTTT.

The rearrangement uses TRBV27 and TRBJ2-1; 7 bases line up with TRBD2. Germline V lookup: CDR1 MNHEY, CDR2 SMNVEV (reference sequence). Losses at the gene ends were 3 bases for V and 7 bases for J; bases not matched to a gene: 6. CDR3 length equals 14 residues. The CDR3 loop is CASSFPGGGNEQFF. The CDR3 DNA sequence: TGTGCCAGCAGTTTCCCGGGAGGTGGTAATGAGCAGTTCTTC.

V gene TRBV7-2 combines with J gene TRBJ1-3; no reliable D call. The germline V and J ends were trimmed by 4 bases and 4 bases, with 5 bases remaining between them. The CDR3 is 12 amino acids. CDR1 and CDR2 (germline): SGHTA, FQGNSA. The CDR3 nucleotides read TGTGCCAGCAGCTCCAGAGGAAACACCATATATTTT. Its protein is CASSSRGNTIYF.